Shown below are 5 T cell receptor beta chains from a single sample sequenced in a study of blood T cell repertoires in COVID-19. Some clones are missing from TCRdb's copy, which holds only in-frame ones; the method was immunoSEQ multiplex PCR. Altogether 55,000 to 80,000 clones are present, roughly 87% being singletons, with the ten largest covering roughly 29%. The sample consisted of peripheral blood. These receptors all come from a man aged 45 to 65 with acute or convalescent COVID-19.

This chain uses TRBV19 with TRBJ1-2; possibly TRBD1 for D (5 bases). The length of the CDR3 is 14 residues. CDR1 is LNHDA and CDR2 is SQIVND in the germline V gene (reference sequence). Between the trimmed V and J ends, which lost 3 bases and 6 bases, there was a span of 14 bases. DNA for the CDR3: TGTGCCAGTAGTATTCCAAACAGGAGAGATGGCTACACCTTC. Translated: CASSIPNRRDGYTF.

This rearrangement joins TRBV14 to TRBJ2-5; TRBD2 agrees at 7 bases. CDR1 SGHDN and CDR2 FVKESK come from the germline V gene. The CDR3 is made up of 14 amino acids. Trimming cost V 2 bases and J 4 bases; bases outside gene matches: 4. The CDR3 loop is CASSQNGGRETQYF. CDR3 bases: TGTGCCAGCAGCCAAAACGGGGGGAGAGAGACCCAGTACTTC.

The CDR3 is CASSPGDRAKSQYF. CDR3 DNA sequence: TGTGCCAGCTCACCAGGGGACAGGGCGAAATCGCAGTATTTT. The rearrangement joins TRBV18 to TRBJ2-3; the match to TRBD1 covers 9 bases. The length of the CDR3 is 14 residues. Germline V gene data show CDR1 as KGHSH and CDR2 as LQKENI. With V trimmed by 2 bases and J by 10 bases, 7 bases remained unmatched.

The chain combines TRBV19 with TRBJ2-1; D is perhaps TRBD2 (5 bases). CDR3 length equals 12 residues. Germline V gene lookup returns CDR1 LNHDA and CDR2 SQIVND (reference sequence). V gave up 9 bases and J gave up 4 bases, with 10 bases separating them. As DNA, the CDR3 is TGTGCCAGCCAAACTAGTTACAATGAGCAGTTCTTC. It specifies CASQTSYNEQFF.

V gene TRBV10-3 combines with J gene TRBJ1-1; weak D call: TRBD1 (5 bases). The CDR3 contains 14 residues. Germline V lookup: CDR1 ENHRY, CDR2 SYGVKD. Trimming cost V 3 bases and J 11 bases, with 19 bases left between them. The CDR3 nucleotides are TGTGCCATCAGTGACGTGGGGGGACCGGATACGGCTTTCTTT. Translating it yields CAISDVGGPDTAFF.